This T cell receptor beta chain is drawn from a study of cytomegalovirus exposure and HLA in healthy donors. General study points: By HLA locus, TCR association rates varied in a later analysis, with DRB1 showing the most and HLA-C the fewest.

Concerning this clone: What it recognizes is unknown.

The PCR had 60 Vbeta and 13 Jbeta primers. Sequencing was performed with immunoSEQ multiplex PCR; in TCRdb, only in-frame clones are kept and a portion is missing. The sample lists more than 90,000 clones; more than 60% were seen once. What was sequenced was PBMCs. This TCR came from a human donor in good health.

The CDR3 reads CASSQVQLAGGPEDTQYF. CDR3 coding DNA: TGTGCCAGCAGCCAAGTCCAGCTAGCGGGGGGGCCTGAGGATACGCAGTATTTT. This chain connects TRBV4-2 to TRBJ2-3; 12 nucleotides agree with TRBD2. The CDR3 spans 18 residues. With V trimmed by 1 base and J by 6 bases, 11 bases remained unmatched. The V gene's germline CDR1 is LGHNA and CDR2 YNFKEQ.